The 6 T cell receptor beta chains given below trace back to one sample, sequenced in a study of ipilimumab plus nivolumab after autologous stem cell transplantation. The repertoire was sequenced with immunoSEQ multiplex PCR; TCRdb's copy has only in-frame clones and lacks some. This table has over 10,000 clones, around 70% appearing once. The sequencing here drew on PBMCs, taken in a trial of ipilimumab plus nivolumab as post-transplant consolidation. The source is a male donor with diffuse large B-cell lymphoma.

The chain is built from TRBV30 and TRBJ2-7; weak D call: TRBD2 (5 bases). Trimming pared 0 bases from V and 0 bases from J, leaving 12 bases between. This CDR3 comprises 15 residues. Germline V gene data show CDR1 as GTSNPN and CDR2 as SVGIG (reference sequence). Here the CDR3 reads CAWSVELVDSYEQYF. CDR3 in DNA: TGTGCCTGGAGTGTAGAACTAGTGGACTCCTACGAGCAGTACTTC.

The CDR3 here is CASDTHSGRIGAGELFF. The CDR3 DNA sequence: TGTGCCAGCGACACCCATAGCGGGAGGATAGGCGCCGGGGAGCTGTTTTTT. The gene calls are TRBV7-8 and TRBJ2-2, with TRBD2 identical over 10 bases. V trimming: 8 bases; J trimming: 6 bases; junction bases outside the gene matches: 15. CDR3 length: 17 amino acids. Germline CDR1 is SGHVS and CDR2 is FQNEAQ.

V gene TRBV7-9 combines with J gene TRBJ2-2; no clear D. Trimming left V 4 bases short and J 3 bases short, with 24 bases between. The CDR3 is made up of 19 amino acids. CDR1 SEHNR and CDR2 FQNEAQ come from the germline V gene (reference sequence). The CDR3 sequence is CASSSNRASRGPYTGELFF. The CDR3 DNA sequence: TGTGCCAGCAGCTCTAACCGGGCCTCCCGTGGGCCCTACACCGGGGAGCTGTTTTTT.

This rearrangement joins TRBV19 to TRBJ2-7; TRBD1 might be the D (5 bases). Trimming left V 7 bases short and J 6 bases short, with 19 bases between. This CDR3 is built from 14 residues. CDR1 is LNHDA and CDR2 is SQIVND in the germline V gene (reference sequence). The DNA for the CDR3 is TGTGCCAGTACCCCTGGGGCAGGTCTAGGCGAGCAGTACTTC. Translation gives CASTPGAGLGEQYF.

The gene calls are TRBV12-1 and TRBJ2-7; TRBD2, the table's D call, was not compared with the DNA. TRBV12-1 is a known pseudogene. CDR3 length equals 13 residues. As DNA, the CDR3 is TGTGCCAGCAGCTTCCGGGAGACCTACGAGCAGTACTTC. Its translation: CASSFRETYEQYF.

This rearrangement joins TRBV9 to TRBJ2-7; D may be TRBD2 (6 bases). V lost 0 bases and J lost 5, with 18 bases in between. CDR1 is SGDLS, CDR2 YYNGEE, per germline. The CDR3 length is 16 residues. Here the CDR3 reads CASSVDLGGVRNEQYF. The DNA for the CDR3 is TGTGCCAGCAGCGTAGATCTGGGGGGAGTAAGGAACGAGCAGTACTTC.